The T cell receptor (beta chain) under discussion was sequenced for a study of human T cells and chemical hapten exposure. Study-wide points: The study found that DPC sensitization did not change TCRs above 1 in 1000 frequency.

The time point: healthy volunteer bleed at 6 weeks. Unfractionated whole blood served as the source for total RNA extraction. This clonotype appeared a few times. Its specificity is unknown. Germline values: CDR1 SGHNT, CDR2 YYREEE (reference sequence). The CDR3 sequence is 16 residues long. V lost 7 bases to trimming and J lost 0 bases, with 19 bases between them. The library tagged individual cDNA molecules with unique molecular identifiers. One entry per CDR3 protein, called by TCRdb with MiXCR from the RACE reads. The sample consists of 70,000 to 95,000 distinct CDR3 sequences, around 9.3% of them appearing once.

Material for sequencing was whole blood. The clonotype comes from a female donor in good health. Some clones in this sample may be carry-over from other donors' samples. The chain employs TRBV5-4 and TRBJ1-1, with D perhaps TRBD1 (6 bases). CDR3 region: CASRRGGQQLNTEAFF. For the CDR3, the DNA is TGTGCCAGCCGTAGGGGGGGCCAACAACTGAACACTGAAGCTTTCTTT. Full variable domain (remainder filled in from reference TRBV5-4 and TRBJ1-1): ETGVTQSPTHLIKTRGQQVTLRCSSQSGHNTVSWYQQALGQGPQFIFQYYREEENGRGNFPPRFSGLQFPNYSSELNVNALELDDSALYLCASRRGGQQLNTEAFFGQGTRLTVV.